This TCR beta chain comes out of a study of T cells in narcolepsy. Study observations and caveats: Autoreactive clone sequences were missing from some blood memory CD4+ repertoires.

With regard to this clone: The antigen is unknown.

Generated by immunoSEQ multiplex PCR, the TCRdb table keeps only in-frame clones and is missing some. The sample includes under 40,000 clones, roughly four fifths of them seen just once. Germline-derived CDR1 and CDR2 are MGHDK and SYGVNS. CDR3 size: 17 residues. The ends lost 4 bases at V and 2 bases at J; junction bases unmatched: 7. This TCR came from a human donor in good health. Sample: memory (CD45RA-) CD4+ T cells from blood. This rearrangement joins TRBV25-1 to TRBJ2-1, with 11 positions matching TRBD2. Written as DNA, the CDR3 is TGTGCCAGCAGTGTTGGGACTAGCGGCTTCCCCTACAATGAGCAGTTCTTC. Translation: CASSVGTSGFPYNEQFF.